This T cell receptor (beta chain) was retrieved from a study of cytomegalovirus exposure and HLA in healthy donors. For the study at large: Clustering assigned about 80% of the approximately 390 genotyped donors to the Caucasian-associated ancestry cluster. The study, taken as a whole, reports: Earlier results showed most TCR beta V segments being productive about 90% or about 30% of the time. TCR beta V- and J-gene trimming was later associated with a missense DCLRE1C variant.

This clone was counted once. Its antigen is unknown. PCR primers comprised 60 Vbeta and 13 Jbeta primers. The data were produced by immunoSEQ multiplex PCR, yet TCRdb's version contains in-frame clones alone and is incomplete. This table holds around 130,000 clones, around three quarters found once. Germline V lookup: CDR1 MDHEN, CDR2 SYDVKM. V gave up 3 bases and J gave up 3 bases, with 13 bases separating them. The CDR3 consists of 15 residues. The rearrangement links TRBV28 to TRBJ2-3; the D is unclear. This clonotype originated in a man between 18 and 29 years old in good health and CMV-seropositive. Material for sequencing was PBMCs. The CDR3: CASSFWPPGTDTQYF. CDR3 bases: TGTGCCAGCAGTTTCTGGCCCCCAGGTACAGATACGCAGTATTTT.